The present T cell receptor beta chain was sequenced within a study of blood T cells in healthy people across ages. A second PCR of roughly 7 to 11 cycles used a sample-barcoded 5' primer and a J-beta primer mix. TCRdb recomputed calls from the 5' RACE reads with MiXCR, one row per CDR3 protein. The sample has about 1.8 million distinct CDR3 sequences, around half seen once. The CDR3 contains 14 residues. Looked up from germline, CDR1 is SGHRS and CDR2 is YFSETQ. V was cut by 4 bases and J by 8 bases, with 16 bases left in between. Sequencing input: blood. This clonotype was sampled from a woman between 35 and 50 years old in good health. This chain joins TRBV5-1 and TRBJ2-1, with D tentatively TRBD1 (5 bases). Written as DNA, the CDR3 is TGCGCCAGCAGCGTGGCCGGTGTAGGGGATGAGCAGTTCTTC. Protein product: CASSVAGVGDEQFF. The full variable domain, in which reference TRBV5-1 and TRBJ2-1 provide the parts outside the CDR3, is KAGVTQTPRYLIKTRGQQVTLSCSPISGHRSVSWYQQTPGQGLQFLFEYFSETQRNKGNFPGRFSGRQFSNSRSEMNVSTLELGDSALYLCASSVAGVGDEQFFGPGTRLTVL.